Presented here are 20 T cell receptor beta chains from one specimen sequenced in a study of CD8 T cells in Susac syndrome. The RNA, about 0.5 to 1 ug, was put through reverse transcription using random hexamers. TCRdb reprocessed the immunoSEQ multiplex PCR reads with MiXCR, giving one entry per CDR3 protein. The sample has some 77,000 distinct CDR3 sequences; 85% to 95% are singletons. Sequencing input: CD4+ T cells from PBMCs. The receptor source for this set is a human donor with Susac syndrome.

V and J are TRBV12-3 or TRBV12-4 and TRBJ2-5; D is ambiguous. The V end lost 1 base, the J end lost 3 bases, and 9 bases lay between the germline ends. This CDR3 is built from 14 residues. CDR3 protein: CASSLGQVKETQYF. The DNA for the CDR3 is TGTGCCAGCAGTTTAGGGCAGGTTAAAGAGACCCAGTACTTC.

The DNA for the CDR3 is TGTGCCAGCAGTTACTCGGGTCGAAACTATGGCTACACCTTC. This encodes CASSYSGRNYGYTF. The chain employs TRBV6-5 and TRBJ1-2; no clear D. The germline V gene has CDR1 MNHEY and CDR2 SVGAGI. V lost 0 bases, J lost 2 bases, and 7 bases lay in between. This CDR3 is 14 amino acids long.

J is TRBJ2-5 and V is TRBV11-1; TRBD1 is a possible D gene (6 bases). The V gene's germline CDR1 is SGHAT and CDR2 FQDESV (reference sequence). Trimming removed 5 bases from V and 0 bases from J, with 13 bases in between. This CDR3 has 15 amino acids. CDR3 sequence (DNA): TGTGCCAGCAGCCCGATCCAGGGGTACCAAGAGACCCAGTACTTC. Its protein product is CASSPIQGYQETQYF.

The rearrangement uses TRBV20-1 and TRBJ2-5, with 7 bases fitting TRBD2. Looked up from germline, CDR1 is DFQATT and CDR2 is SNEGSKA (reference sequence). This CDR3 is 15 amino acids long. After removal of 0 bases from V and 5 bases from J, the junction contained 9 bases not matched to a gene. CDR3 DNA sequence: TGCAGTGCTAGAGATCACATCGGGGGGTTGGAGACCCAGTACTTC. Translation: CSARDHIGGLETQYF.

This chain joins TRBV19 and TRBJ1-5; D is unclear. The germline V gene encodes CDR1 LNHDA and CDR2 SQIVND (reference sequence). This CDR3 contains 13 residues. The V gene lost 5 bases and the J gene lost 11 bases, with 16 bases spanning the gap. CDR3 sequence: CASSPRESLAQHF. The CDR3 DNA is TGTGCCAGTAGTCCTAGGGAAAGTTTGGCCCAGCATTTT. Drawing the rest from reference TRBV19 and TRBJ1-5, the complete variable domain is DGGITQSPKYLFRKEGQNVTLSCEQNLNHDAMYWYRQDPGQGLRLIYYSQIVNDFQKGDIAEGYSVSREKKESFPLTVTSAQKNPTAFYLCASSPRESLAQHFGDGTRLSIL.

The chain is built from TRBV3-1 and TRBJ2-1, with 16 positions matching TRBD2. Looked up from germline, CDR1 is LGHDT and CDR2 is YNNKEL (reference sequence). V shed 5 bases and J 9 bases; nucleotides not matched to a gene: 10. This CDR3 spans 17 amino acids. CDR3 region: CASSKPGTSGGAAEQFF. CDR3 nucleotides: TGTGCCAGCAGCAAACCCGGGACTAGCGGGGGGGCCGCTGAGCAGTTCTTC.

V usage is TRBV19 and J usage is TRBJ2-3, with 7 bases lining up with TRBD1. Germline V gives CDR1 LNHDA, CDR2 SQIVND (reference sequence). J lost 2 bases, V lost 10 bases, and 9 bases had no gene match. This CDR3 is built from 14 residues. The CDR3 protein is CAKNTGVDTDTQYF. CDR3 DNA: TGTGCCAAAAACACAGGGGTCGACACAGATACGCAGTATTTT.

The chain employs TRBV28 and TRBJ2-4; 10 bases match TRBD2. CDR1 MDHEN and CDR2 SYDVKM come from the germline V gene. The CDR3 contains 16 residues. The trim removed 8 bases at V and 3 bases at J, leaving 10 bases unmatched. The CDR3: CASVSSGLADKNIQYF. The CDR3 DNA is TGTGCCAGCGTCTCATCCGGACTAGCGGACAAAAACATTCAGTACTTC.

As concerns this clonotype: At one end, the junction sequence differs from germline, possibly due to a read error. The V call is TRBV5-1, the J call TRBJ2-3; 10 bases agree with TRBD2. The V gene's germline CDR1 is SGHRS and CDR2 YFSETQ. The CDR3 has 19 amino acids. The CDR3 DNA reads TGCGCCAGCACCCGGCGGGTAGCGGGGGGCCACCAGAGCACAGATACGCAGTTTTTT. Its protein product is CASTRRVAGGHQSTDTQFF.

The chain combines TRBV2 with TRBJ1-1; D gene unclear. The CDR3 runs 13 residues. V was pared by 5 bases and J by 1 base, with 8 bases between. The germline CDR1 and CDR2 sequences are SNHLY and FYNNEI. The CDR3 nucleotides are TGTGCCAGCAGTATGAAGGGGAACACTGAAGCTTTCTTT. It yields the protein CASSMKGNTEAFF.

The chain recombines TRBV14 with TRBJ2-1; D gene ambiguous. V lost 4 bases, J lost 0 bases, and 13 bases lay in between. The CDR3 length is 16 residues. CDR1 is SGHDN and CDR2 is FVKESK in the germline V gene. DNA for the CDR3: TGTGCCAGCAGCCCGGGTCCCCTAAGCTCCTACAATGAGCAGTTCTTC. This encodes CASSPGPLSSYNEQFF. Drawing the rest from reference TRBV14 and TRBJ2-1, the complete variable domain is EAGVTQFPSHSVIEKGQTVTLRCDPISGHDNLYWYRRVMGKEIKFLLHFVKESKQDESGMPNNRFLAERTGGTYSTLKVQPAELEDSGVYFCASSPGPLSSYNEQFFGPGTRLTVL.

J is TRBJ1-1 and V is TRBV5-1; D not certain. CDR1 and CDR2 (germline): SGHRS, YFSETQ. V was cut by 0 bases and J by 3 bases, with 3 bases left in between. This CDR3 region has 12 residues. The CDR3 loop is CASSLGHTEAFF. CDR3 sequence (DNA): TGCGCCAGCAGCTTGGGTCACACTGAAGCTTTCTTT.

This clonotype was picked up one time. V usage is TRBV25-1 and J usage is TRBJ2-2; D uncertain. Looked up from germline, CDR1 is MGHDK and CDR2 is SYGVNS. Trimming cost V 4 bases and J 4 bases, with 10 bases left between them. The CDR3 is made up of 14 amino acids. CDR3 sequence (DNA): TGTGCCAGCAGTGCCCTAGGTTCCACCGGGGAGCTGTTTTTT. Translating gives CASSALGSTGELFF.

The rearrangement uses TRBV10-3 and TRBJ2-3; D is unclear. CDR3 size: 9 residues. Germline lookup yields CDR1 ENHRY and CDR2 SYGVKD. V lost 8 bases and J lost 7, with 4 bases in between. The CDR3 sequence: CAIGNTQYF. DNA for the CDR3: TGTGCCATCGGGAATACGCAGTATTTT.

V and J are TRBV19 and TRBJ2-1; D unresolved. The germline V and J ends were trimmed by 7 bases and 7 bases, with 14 bases remaining between them. Germline CDR1 is LNHDA and CDR2 is SQIVND (reference sequence). The CDR3 totals 13 residues. The CDR3 DNA reads TGTGCCAGTACCAATAGTGAATGGAATGAGCAGTTCTTC. Encoded protein: CASTNSEWNEQFF.

This chain links TRBV21-1 with TRBJ2-5; the table calls TRBD2, which could not be checked here. TRBV21-1 is deemed a pseudogene. The CDR3 has 14 amino acids. CDR3 sequence: CASSTIAGQETQYF. The CDR3 region has the DNA TGTGCCAGCAGCACCATAGCGGGCCAAGAGACCCAGTACTTC.

The chain employs TRBV6-1 and TRBJ2-5; no reliable D call. The CDR3 consists of 11 residues. V was cut by 5 bases and J by 5 bases, with 6 bases left in between. The germline V gene has CDR1 MNHNS and CDR2 SASEGT. The CDR3 DNA sequence: TGTGCCAGCAGTCAGAGGGAGACCCAGTACTTC. Translation: CASSQRETQYF.

The genes are TRBV9 and TRBJ2-1; 10 bases map to TRBD2. CDR1 is SGDLS, CDR2 YYNGEE, per germline. CDR3 length: 16 amino acids. The trim removed 0 bases at V and 2 bases at J, leaving 2 bases unmatched. The CDR3 sequence: CASSVGTSGAYNEQFF. DNA of the CDR3: TGTGCCAGCAGCGTAGGGACTAGCGGCGCCTACAATGAGCAGTTCTTC.

V and J are TRBV7-2 and TRBJ2-7, with a tentative D call TRBD1 (6 bases). The V gene lost 4 bases and the J gene lost 3 bases, with 13 bases spanning the gap. Germline lookup yields CDR1 SGHTA and CDR2 FQGNSA. The CDR3 spans 14 residues. Here the CDR3 DNA reads TGTGCCAGCAGCTCCCGCACAGGGCTCTACGAGCAGTACTTC. Protein product: CASSSRTGLYEQYF.

This chain uses TRBV18 with TRBJ1-3; D gene uncertain. Trimming shortened V by 4 bases and J by 0 bases, and 10 bases separated the two germline ends. Looked up from germline, CDR1 is KGHSH and CDR2 is LQKENI. The CDR3 is 15 amino acids. The CDR3 loop is CASSQLGHSGNTIYF. CDR3 in DNA: TGTGCCAGCTCACAGCTCGGTCACTCTGGAAACACCATATATTTT.